These 28 T cell receptor beta chains came from one sample sequenced in a study of cytomegalovirus exposure and HLA in healthy donors. Assay used: immunoSEQ multiplex PCR; TCRdb lists only in-frame clones, some missing. The sample records tens of thousands of clones, roughly nine tenths being singletons. Material: PBMCs. The origin of the receptors is a man aged 18 to 30 in good health and CMV-seronegative.

V and J are TRBV2 and TRBJ2-7, with TRBD1 matching 8 bases. The CDR3 has 16 residues. Losses at the gene ends were 0 bases for V and 3 bases for J; bases not matched to a gene: 7. CDR1 is SNHLY and CDR2 is FYNNEI in the germline V gene. The DNA for the CDR3 is TGTGCCAGCAGTGAAGCTGGGCAGGGGGCCTACTACGAGCAGTACTTC. Residues: CASSEAGQGAYYEQYF.

The CDR3: CASSQDPSVVVPAEETQYF. DNA for the CDR3: TGCGCCAGCAGCCAAGATCCTAGCGTGGTTGTCCCGGCCGAAGAGACCCAGTACTTC. V and J are TRBV4-1 and TRBJ2-5; the D gene is possibly TRBD2 (6 bases). Germline-derived CDR1 and CDR2 are MGHRA and YSYEKL. The CDR3 contains 19 residues. V lost 0 bases to trimming and J lost 3 bases, with 23 bases between them.

This clone has only a few counts. The chain combines TRBV4-2 with TRBJ2-7, with D unresolved. The germline V gene has CDR1 LGHNA and CDR2 YNFKEQ. Trimming took off 3 bases at V and 0 bases at J, with 6 bases between the two ends. The CDR3 consists of 13 residues. As DNA, the CDR3 is TGTGCCAGCAGCCACACCAGCTCCTACGAGCAGTACTTC. Amino acid sequence: CASSHTSSYEQYF.

The chain employs TRBV19 and TRBJ1-5, with D hard to call. Germline loops: CDR1 LNHDA, CDR2 SQIVND (reference sequence). V lost 6 bases and J lost 4, with 16 bases in between. CDR3 length equals 15 residues. The CDR3 coding sequence is TGTGCCAGTAGAGGAGGGCAGTTGGGGAATCAGCCCCAGCATTTT. Translation gives CASRGGQLGNQPQHF.

The chain couples TRBV9 to TRBJ1-5, with D tentatively TRBD1 (5 bases). The CDR3 spans 15 residues. Germline values: CDR1 SGDLS, CDR2 YYNGEE. V lost 4 bases and J lost 3, with 14 bases in between. CDR3 loop: CASSQSGGPNQPQHF. As DNA, the CDR3 is TGTGCCAGCAGCCAGTCGGGGGGTCCCAATCAGCCCCAGCATTTT.

The chain is built from TRBV2 and TRBJ2-2; D remains unclear. This CDR3 contains 13 residues. The V gene lost 7 bases and the J gene lost 5 bases, with 11 bases spanning the gap. CDR1 SNHLY and CDR2 FYNNEI come from the germline V gene. The chain's CDR3 is CASISRGTGELFF. In nucleotides, the CDR3 is TGTGCCAGCATCTCTCGCGGAACCGGGGAGCTGTTTTTT.

V is TRBV12-5 and J is TRBJ2-2, with 9 bases fitting TRBD2. Germline V gene data show CDR1 as LGHNT and CDR2 as FRNRAP. V lost 0 bases and J lost 3; bases outside the gene matches: 8. The CDR3 runs 18 residues. CDR3 in DNA: TGTGCTAGTGGTTTGGTATATATCCTAGCGGGGCACACCGGGGAGCTGTTTTTT. Its protein product is CASGLVYILAGHTGELFF.

The chain couples TRBV10-3 to TRBJ2-5; 8 nucleotides line up with TRBD2. V lost 4 bases to trimming and J lost 5 bases; unmatched junction nucleotides: 12. The CDR3 extends over 16 amino acids. CDR1 and CDR2 from the germline V gene are ENHRY and SYGVKD. CDR3 amino acids: CAISGRGLDFMETQYF. CDR3 DNA sequence: TGTGCCATCAGTGGTCGGGGACTAGATTTTATGGAGACCCAGTACTTC.

This sequence joins TRBV21-1 and TRBJ2-1; the DNA was not used to check the table's D call, TRBD2. TRBV21-1 corresponds to a pseudogene. The CDR3 spans 15 residues. CDR3: CASSGPSGDYNEQFF. Written as DNA, the CDR3 is TGTGCCAGCAGCGGTCCTAGCGGGGATTACAATGAGCAGTTCTTC.

For the CDR3, the DNA is TGTGCCAGCATTCGGCGGACTAGCGGGGCCTACGAGCAGTACTTC. Its translation is CASIRRTSGAYEQYF. The chain employs TRBV27 and TRBJ2-7; 12 nucleotides align to TRBD2. The V gene's germline CDR1 is MNHEY and CDR2 SMNVEV (reference sequence). The CDR3 is 15 amino acids. Germline trimming cut 7 bases from V and 2 bases from J; bases unmatched to any gene: 6.

The rearrangement uses TRBV27 and TRBJ2-7; TRBD2 is a possible D gene (6 bases). Trimming left V 2 bases short and J 0 bases short, with 8 bases between. CDR1 is MNHEY, CDR2 SMNVEV, per germline (reference sequence). The CDR3 is made up of 14 amino acids. The DNA for the CDR3 is TGTGCCAGCAGTTTAGCGGGAACCTCCTACGAGCAGTACTTC. Translating it yields CASSLAGTSYEQYF.

This rearrangement joins TRBV11-2 to TRBJ2-5; 7 nucleotides agree with TRBD1. Germline assignment: CDR1 SGHAT and CDR2 FQNNGV. The CDR3 runs 15 residues. Trimming took 5 bases from V and 1 from J; bases not matched to a gene: 7. This CDR3 reads CASSPQGVLQETQYF. The CDR3 region has the DNA TGTGCCAGCAGCCCGCAGGGGGTACTCCAAGAGACCCAGTACTTC.

The chain is built from TRBV30 and TRBJ1-3; TRBD1 is a possible D gene (5 bases). The CDR3 runs to 14 residues. Germline CDR1 GTSNPN, CDR2 SVGIG (reference sequence). The germline V and J ends were trimmed by 4 bases and 2 bases, with 12 bases remaining between them. The CDR3 region is CAWTRERAGNTIYF. CDR3 DNA: TGTGCCTGGACCAGGGAACGAGCTGGAAACACCATATATTTT.

In nucleotides, the CDR3 is TGTGCCAGCAGTTTATGGTCGGGGAGTACCGCAGATACGCAGTATTTT. It yields the protein CASSLWSGSTADTQYF. This chain uses TRBV28 with TRBJ2-3; a possible D gene is TRBD2 (5 bases). The CDR3 length is 16 residues. The germline V gene encodes CDR1 MDHEN and CDR2 SYDVKM. V was trimmed by 0 bases and J by 4 bases, leaving 14 bases between them.

This chain links TRBV4-1 with TRBJ1-1; 10 bases map to TRBD1. V dropped 3 bases and J dropped 7; count of bases not matched to a gene: 8. The CDR3 is 15 amino acids. Germline CDR1 is MGHRA and CDR2 is YSYEKL. DNA for the CDR3: TGCGCCAGCAGCCATGTATCGACAGGGGGCATTGAAGCTTTCTTT. It translates to CASSHVSTGGIEAFF.

The table lists this clone with a few counts. This rearrangement joins TRBV6-1 to TRBJ2-3; D not certain. The CDR3 spans 16 residues. Trimming pared 0 bases from V and 2 bases from J, leaving 12 bases between. Germline values: CDR1 MNHNS, CDR2 SASEGT. The CDR3 coding sequence is TGTGCCAGCAGTGAAGCCCGAGGCGCAGTCACAGATACGCAGTATTTT. Its translation: CASSEARGAVTDTQYF.

The chain is built from TRBV7-8 and TRBJ2-1; 11 nucleotides match TRBD2. Per germline, CDR1 SGHVS and CDR2 FQNEAQ. Trimming cost V 4 bases and J 8 bases; bases outside gene matches: 7. The length of the CDR3 is 15 residues. CDR3 sequence (DNA): TGTGCCAGCAGCTGGGCAACTAGCGGGAGTTATGAGCAGTTCTTC. It encodes CASSWATSGSYEQFF.

V and J are TRBV11-2 and TRBJ2-7, with D hard to call. The CDR3 sequence is 13 residues long. The germline V gene encodes CDR1 SGHAT and CDR2 FQNNGV. The V and J ends lost 1 base and 4 bases respectively, with 8 bases between them. CDR3 bases: TGTGCCAGCAGCTTAGTCTCCAGGTACGAGCAGTACTTC. This encodes CASSLVSRYEQYF.

The chain combines TRBV5-1 with TRBJ2-1; D possibly corresponds to TRBD2 (5 bases). The CDR3 totals 15 residues. Trimming shortened V by 0 bases and J by 4 bases, and 11 bases separated the two germline ends. Germline V lookup: CDR1 SGHRS, CDR2 YFSETQ. The CDR3 nucleotides are TGCGCCAGCAGCTTGGGCCGCGGGCCGTACAATGAGCAGTTCTTC. It is translated as CASSLGRGPYNEQFF.

The gene calls are TRBV7-9 and TRBJ2-7; 9 nucleotides align to TRBD1. The V segment lost 6 bases and the J segment 3 bases; nucleotides outside the gene matches: 9. Germline values: CDR1 SEHNR, CDR2 FQNEAQ (reference sequence). This CDR3 is 15 amino acids long. In nucleotides, the CDR3 is TGTGCCAGCAGTCATGGACAGGGGATCTTCTACGAGCAGTACTTC. This sequence encodes CASSHGQGIFYEQYF.

This sequence joins TRBV19 and TRBJ1-2, with D perhaps TRBD1 (5 bases). CDR1 is LNHDA and CDR2 is SQIVND in the germline V gene (reference sequence). The CDR3 spans 14 residues. V dropped 2 bases and J dropped 0 bases, with 7 bases sitting between them. The CDR3 sequence: CASSIQGTNYGYTF. The CDR3 nucleotides are TGTGCCAGTAGTATACAGGGAACTAACTATGGCTACACCTTC. Combining the CDR3 with reference TRBV19 and TRBJ1-2 gives the whole variable domain DGGITQSPKYLFRKEGQNVTLSCEQNLNHDAMYWYRQDPGQGLRLIYYSQIVNDFQKGDIAEGYSVSREKKESFPLTVTSAQKNPTAFYLCASSIQGTNYGYTFGSGTRLTVV.

V and J are TRBV4-2 and TRBJ2-1; TRBD1 matches 7 bases. V was pared by 1 base and J by 8 bases, with 5 bases of the junction left unmatched. The length of the CDR3 is 14 residues. Germline V gene data show CDR1 as LGHNA and CDR2 as YNFKEQ. The CDR3 nucleotides read TGTGCCAGCAGCCAAGTGGTTGACAGGGATGAGCAGTTCTTC. Protein: CASSQVVDRDEQFF.

This clone has a single count. The genes are TRBV30 and TRBJ1-1; the D gene is possibly TRBD1 (5 bases). Trimming took 7 bases from V and 4 from J, leaving 16 bases between them. CDR1 and CDR2 (germline): GTSNPN, SVGIG (reference sequence). The CDR3 totals 13 residues. The CDR3 is CALTRGGATEAFF. The CDR3 coding sequence is TGTGCCTTGACTCGGGGGGGAGCCACTGAAGCTTTCTTT.

The chain carries TRBV5-8 and TRBJ2-3; 10 bases match TRBD1. After removal of 4 bases from V and 4 bases from J, the junction contained 6 bases not matched to a gene. This CDR3 spans 15 amino acids. Germline loops: CDR1 SGHTS, CDR2 YDEGEE. The CDR3 is CASSVGQGVADTQYF. In DNA form, the CDR3 reads TGTGCCAGCAGCGTAGGACAGGGGGTGGCAGATACGCAGTATTTT.

The rearrangement uses TRBV9 and TRBJ2-1; D ambiguous. The CDR3 length is 16 residues. The ends were cut back, 0 bases at V and 1 base at J, with 11 bases in the middle. Germline CDR1 and CDR2: SGDLS and YYNGEE. The CDR3 DNA is TGTGCCAGCAGCGTAGGGGCCCCCGATTCCTACAATGAGCAGTTCTTC. As protein: CASSVGAPDSYNEQFF.

The J gene is TRBJ2-2, the V gene TRBV15; possibly TRBD1 for D (5 bases). CDR1 and CDR2 from the germline V gene are LNHNV and YYDKDF (reference sequence). The CDR3 loop spans 16 amino acids. Trimming removed 1 base at V and 4 bases at J, with 13 bases between. CDR3: CATSRAAGYRTGELFF. The CDR3 DNA is TGTGCCACCAGCAGAGCGGCAGGGTATCGCACCGGGGAGCTGTTTTTT. Supplemented by reference TRBV15 and TRBJ2-2, the full variable domain reads DAMVIQNPRYQVTQFGKPVTLSCSQTLNHNVMYWYQQKSSQAPKLLFHYYDKDFNNEADTPDNFQSRRPNTSFCFLDIRSPGLGDTAMYLCATSRAAGYRTGELFFGEGSRLTVL.

This chain uses TRBV28 with TRBJ1-2; maybe TRBD1 (6 bases). The CDR3 contains 15 residues. The germline V gene has CDR1 MDHEN and CDR2 SYDVKM. V lost 4 bases and J 5 bases, leaving 17 bases between the germline ends. The CDR3 DNA is TGTGCCAGCAGTTCCACGCCGGGACAAATTTATGGCTACACCTTC. Protein sequence: CASSSTPGQIYGYTF.

The V call is TRBV11-2, the J call TRBJ1-5; D may be TRBD1 (5 bases). Germline-derived CDR1 and CDR2 are SGHAT and FQNNGV. Between the trimmed V and J ends, which lost 4 bases and 2 bases, there was a span of 18 bases. The CDR3 has 17 amino acids. CDR3 amino acids: CASSSPRGWARNQPQHF. The CDR3 coding sequence is TGTGCCAGCAGCTCCCCCCGGGGGTGGGCGCGCAATCAGCCCCAGCATTTT.